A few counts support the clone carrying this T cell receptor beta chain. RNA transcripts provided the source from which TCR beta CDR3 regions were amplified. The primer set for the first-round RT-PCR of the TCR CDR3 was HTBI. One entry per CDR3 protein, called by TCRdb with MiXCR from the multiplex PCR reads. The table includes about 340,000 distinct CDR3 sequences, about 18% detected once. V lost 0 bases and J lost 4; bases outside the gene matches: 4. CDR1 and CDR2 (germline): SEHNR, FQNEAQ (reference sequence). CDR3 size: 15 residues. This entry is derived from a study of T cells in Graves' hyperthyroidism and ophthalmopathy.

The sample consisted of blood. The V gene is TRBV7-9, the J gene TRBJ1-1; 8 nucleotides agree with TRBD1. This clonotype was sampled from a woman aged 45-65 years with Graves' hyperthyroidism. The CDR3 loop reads CASSLAQGAGTEAFF. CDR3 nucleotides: TGTGCCAGCAGCTTAGCCCAGGGGGCTGGCACTGAAGCTTTCTTT.